This entry concerns a single TCR beta chain. This sample was included in a study of blood T cell repertoires in COVID-19. Per the original methods: Using reference gene primer amplification, nucleated cell counts were estimated. Assay used: immunoSEQ multiplex PCR; TCRdb lists only in-frame clones, some missing. Clone size and the V and J calls come from that table; the DNA yielded D and trimming. Among approximately 70,000 clones listed, roughly 70% were seen once. Cohorts were assigned according to the clinical history that participants reported. Individuals in the exposed group had encountered a COVID-19 case within 2 weeks preceding study entry. Sequenced sample: PBMCs or T cells enriched from blood (not recorded which). This clonotype was sampled from a woman in her fifties or sixties who had been exposed to COVID-19.

In DNA form, the CDR3 reads TGTGCCAGCAGCGGGAAGGGCGGGGACCCATCCTACGAGCAGTACTTC. Translated: CASSGKGGDPSYEQYF. The V and J genes are TRBV11-2 and TRBJ2-7, with a possible D match to TRBD2 (6 bases). The V and J ends lost 5 bases and 1 base respectively, with 18 bases between them. Per the germline V gene, CDR1 is SGHAT and CDR2 is FQNNGV. The CDR3 contains 16 residues.